The 29 T cell receptor beta chains listed next were all sequenced from one sample in a study of blood T cell repertoires in COVID-19. Measured with immunoSEQ multiplex PCR; TCRdb has only the in-frame clones, and not every one. Among hundreds of thousands of clones, 88% were seen once, and the ten largest hold over 2%. Sequenced input: PBMCs or T cells enriched from blood (not recorded which). The receptors were sampled from a woman in her fifties or sixties in a cohort exposed to, infected with or recovered from COVID-19 (not recorded which).

The chain uses TRBV7-2 and TRBJ2-3, with TRBD1 matching 8 bases. Germline-derived CDR1 and CDR2 are SGHTA and FQGNSA. The CDR3 totals 14 residues. The J segment lost 0 bases and the V segment lost 7 bases, leaving 3 bases of the junction unmatched. The CDR3 loop is CASTQGASTDTQYF. CDR3 nucleotides: TGTGCCAGCACCCAGGGGGCGAGCACAGATACGCAGTATTTT.

The rearrangement links TRBV7-9 to TRBJ2-3; TRBD2 might be the D (5 bases). This CDR3 has 11 residues. Germline CDR1 reads SEHNR; CDR2 reads FQNEAQ (reference sequence). Trimming removed 5 bases from V and 7 bases from J, with 7 bases in between. CDR3 DNA: TGTGCCAGCAGCCCGGACTATACGCAGTATTTT. It codes for CASSPDYTQYF.

The rearrangement uses TRBV5-1 and TRBJ2-1, with D maybe TRBD2 (6 bases). This CDR3 has 13 amino acids. Trimming cost V 4 bases and J 3 bases, with 8 bases left between them. Germline lookup yields CDR1 SGHRS and CDR2 YFSETQ. The CDR3 sequence: CASSLGLYNEQFF. In nucleotides, the CDR3 is TGCGCCAGCAGCCTGGGACTCTACAATGAGCAGTTCTTC.

The chain is built from TRBV2 and TRBJ2-7; 11 bases line up with TRBD2. Looked up from germline, CDR1 is SNHLY and CDR2 is FYNNEI. Trimming cost V 2 bases and J 4 bases; bases outside gene matches: 19. The CDR3 sequence is 20 residues long. The CDR3: CASSEYQASGRKAVQYEQYF. The DNA for the CDR3 is TGTGCCAGCAGTGAATATCAGGCTAGCGGGAGGAAAGCGGTTCAGTACGAGCAGTACTTC.

V is TRBV2 and J is TRBJ1-6; the match to TRBD1 covers 7 bases. The CDR3 totals 14 residues. Germline values: CDR1 SNHLY, CDR2 FYNNEI. Trimming removed 6 bases from V and 6 bases from J; junction bases left unmatched: 5. DNA for the CDR3: TGTGCCAGCAGGATGACAGGGATTAATTCACCCCTCCACTTT. Residues: CASRMTGINSPLHF.

This chain joins TRBV10-1 and TRBJ2-1; 13 bases are shared with TRBD2. With 4 bases clipped from V and 8 bases from J, the junction kept 5 bases outside the gene matches. Germline-derived CDR1 and CDR2 are WNHNN and SYGVQD (reference sequence). This CDR3 has 15 residues. The CDR3 loop is CASSAGLAGRDEQFF. CDR3 bases: TGCGCCAGCAGTGCGGGACTAGCGGGAAGGGATGAGCAGTTCTTC.

This clone showed up just a few times. The J gene is TRBJ1-2, the V gene TRBV18, with a tentative D call TRBD1 (5 bases). The CDR3 has 13 amino acids. Germline CDR1 KGHSH, CDR2 LQKENI. V lost 6 bases and J lost 3, with 11 bases in between. In DNA form, the CDR3 reads TGTGCCAGCTCGCCGGACACCGACTATGGCTACACCTTC. Its translation is CASSPDTDYGYTF.

This clone was seen a single time. The gene calls are TRBV2 and TRBJ2-7, with 10 bases aligning to TRBD1. Per germline, CDR1 SNHLY and CDR2 FYNNEI. The CDR3 extends over 13 amino acids. The V gene end was trimmed by 8 bases and the J gene end by 4 bases; junction bases not matched to a gene: 5. CDR3 residues: CASPDRGRYEQYF. The CDR3 coding sequence is TGTGCCAGCCCTGACAGGGGGCGATACGAGCAGTACTTC.

The rearrangement joins TRBV28 to TRBJ2-5; 7 bases match TRBD2. CDR3 length: 16 amino acids. In germline, CDR1 is MDHEN, CDR2 SYDVKM. Unmatched junction bases numbered 10, after V lost 5 bases and J lost 1 base. CDR3 DNA: TGTGCCAGCAGTAAGTTTGGGCGGACTAGCCAAGAGACCCAGTACTTC. Its protein is CASSKFGRTSQETQYF.

The genes are TRBV10-1 and TRBJ2-3; 8 bases match TRBD2. Looked up from germline, CDR1 is WNHNN and CDR2 is SYGVQD (reference sequence). V shed 8 bases and J 5 bases; nucleotides not matched to a gene: 9. CDR3 length equals 14 residues. The CDR3 region is CASSIAGKGDTQYF. The CDR3 nucleotides are TGCGCCAGCTCCATAGCGGGGAAGGGAGATACGCAGTATTTT.

The V call is TRBV5-1, the J call TRBJ2-1, with D unclear. V lost 6 bases and J lost 0, with 7 bases in between. The CDR3 consists of 13 residues. Per germline, CDR1 SGHRS and CDR2 YFSETQ. As DNA, the CDR3 is TGCGCCAGCAAGGAGCTCTCCTACAATGAGCAGTTCTTC. The encoded protein is CASKELSYNEQFF.

The chain combines TRBV29-1 with TRBJ2-1; possible D gene TRBD2, 6 bases. This CDR3 has 14 residues. With 4 bases removed from V and 1 base from J, the gap between germline ends came to 11 bases. The germline V gene encodes CDR1 SQVTM and CDR2 ANQGSEA. The CDR3 bases are TGCAGCGTTGCTTCTAGCGAGTCCTACAATGAGCAGTTCTTC. Translation: CSVASSESYNEQFF.

This chain uses TRBV9 with TRBJ2-1; 10 bases fit TRBD1. V trimming: 7 bases; J trimming: 2 bases; junction bases outside the gene matches: 3. The CDR3 has 14 residues. Germline lookup yields CDR1 SGDLS and CDR2 YYNGEE. The CDR3 sequence is CASGDRGPYNEQFF. The CDR3 nucleotides read TGTGCCAGCGGCGACAGGGGGCCCTACAATGAGCAGTTCTTC.

CDR3 residues: CASSRAAAEAFF. For the CDR3, the DNA is TGTGCCAGCAGCCGAGCGGCAGCAGAAGCTTTCTTT. V gene TRBV14 combines with J gene TRBJ1-1; D unresolved. This CDR3 spans 12 amino acids. Germline lookup yields CDR1 SGHDN and CDR2 FVKESK. The germline V and J ends were trimmed by 4 bases and 8 bases, with 11 bases remaining between them.

The rearrangement links TRBV6-2 or TRBV6-3 to TRBJ1-2, with 12 bases aligning to TRBD1. The V gene end was trimmed by 0 bases and the J gene end by 7 bases; junction bases not matched to a gene: 3. The CDR3 length is 15 residues. CDR1 is MNHEY and CDR2 is SVGEGT in the germline V gene. In DNA form, the CDR3 reads TGTGCCAGCAGTTACTCCGGGACAGGGGGCTTTGGCTACACCTTC. It encodes CASSYSGTGGFGYTF.

CDR3 sequence (DNA): TGTGCCAGCACCCAGGGGGGACAGGGAGCCTATGGCTACACCTTC. Protein: CASTQGGQGAYGYTF. The rearrangement links TRBV28 to TRBJ1-2; 9 bases are a match to TRBD1. This CDR3 has 15 residues. The junction had 10 bases not matched to a gene; V was cut back by 7 bases and J by 4 bases. From germline, CDR1 is MDHEN and CDR2 SYDVKM.

The rearrangement links TRBV28 to TRBJ1-6, with TRBD1 identical over 7 bases. There are 12 residues in the CDR3. V shed 8 bases, J shed 14 bases, and the junction held 9 bases outside the gene matches. Germline V gene lookup returns CDR1 MDHEN and CDR2 SYDVKM. Here the CDR3 DNA reads TGTGCCAGCTCGACAGGGCCTCCCTCCCTCCACTTT. Translating gives CASSTGPPSLHF.

The J gene is TRBJ1-1, the V gene TRBV24-1; D perhaps matches TRBD1 (5 bases). The length of the CDR3 is 14 residues. Germline CDR1 KGHDR, CDR2 SFDVKD. Deletions cut 5 bases from V and 3 bases from J, with 12 bases between. The DNA of the CDR3 is TGTGCCACCAGTGGGGGGGTTAGGGACACTGAAGCTTTCTTT. Protein product: CATSGGVRDTEAFF.

This chain connects TRBV24-1 to TRBJ1-4, with 10 bases that match TRBD1. The CDR3 runs 18 residues. V was clipped by 9 bases and J by 9 bases; unmatched bases: 21. Germline CDR1 KGHDR, CDR2 SFDVKD. CDR3 sequence (DNA): TGTGCCACCGCCGGGACAGGGGAAAGACATCGCCTTTCGAAAAAACTGTTTTTT. Amino acids: CATAGTGERHRLSKKLFF.

This chain links TRBV5-1 with TRBJ1-5; D may be TRBD1 (6 bases). Germline assignment: CDR1 SGHRS and CDR2 YFSETQ. V gave up 2 bases and J gave up 7 bases, with 16 bases separating them. This CDR3 is built from 15 residues. The CDR3 DNA sequence: TGCGCCAGCAGCTTTTCGACAGGTGCAGGACAGCCCCAGCATTTT. As protein: CASSFSTGAGQPQHF. Variable domain in full (rest from reference TRBV5-1 and TRBJ1-5): KAGVTQTPRYLIKTRGQQVTLSCSPISGHRSVSWYQQTPGQGLQFLFEYFSETQRNKGNFPGRFSGRQFSNSRSEMNVSTLELGDSALYLCASSFSTGAGQPQHFGDGTRLSIL.

The V call is TRBV6-5, the J call TRBJ2-7; 8 positions match TRBD1. Per germline, CDR1 MNHEY and CDR2 SVGAGI. V lost 6 bases to trimming and J lost 2 bases; unmatched junction nucleotides: 3. The CDR3 runs 13 residues. CDR3 nucleotides: TGTGCCAGCAGGCGGACAGGGCCCTACGAGCAGTACTTC. Translated: CASRRTGPYEQYF.

The J gene is TRBJ2-7, the V gene TRBV25-1, with D hard to call. Germline V gene sequence: CDR1 MGHDK, CDR2 SYGVNS. The ends were cut back, 5 bases at V and 4 bases at J, with 6 bases in the middle. The CDR3 length is 11 residues. The CDR3 loop is CASSYGYEQYF. The CDR3 DNA is TGTGCCAGCAGTTACGGGTACGAGCAGTACTTC.

The count of this clone is one. The chain is built from TRBV7-2 and TRBJ2-5; 10 nucleotides agree with TRBD2. The CDR3 spans 15 residues. Looked up from germline, CDR1 is SGHTA and CDR2 is FQGNSA. The V segment lost 5 bases and the J segment 4 bases; nucleotides outside the gene matches: 7. The CDR3 loop reads CASSRGSGRAETQYF. The DNA for the CDR3 is TGTGCCAGCAGCCGGGGGAGCGGGAGGGCAGAGACCCAGTACTTC.

The V gene is TRBV6-5, the J gene TRBJ2-1; 9 bases fit TRBD1. Trimming at V came to 5 bases and at J to 7 bases, leaving 9 bases not matched to a gene. CDR1 is MNHEY, CDR2 SVGAGI, per germline. The CDR3 runs 15 residues. CDR3 nucleotide sequence: TGTGCCAGCAGTAACAGGGGGCGGATCTCTAATGAGCAGTTCTTC. Translation: CASSNRGRISNEQFF.

The chain employs TRBV7-9 and TRBJ2-1, with D hard to call. There are 12 residues in the CDR3. The germline gives CDR1 SEHNR, CDR2 FQNEAQ (reference sequence). V was clipped by 5 bases and J by 10 bases, with 12 bases between them. The CDR3 spells CASSLTPGEQFF. CDR3 coding DNA: TGTGCCAGCAGCCTGACCCCCGGGGAGCAGTTCTTC. Full variable domain (outside the CDR3, taken from reference TRBV7-9 and TRBJ2-1): DTGVSQNPRHKITKRGQNVTFRCDPISEHNRLYWYRQTLGQGPEFLTYFQNEAQLEKSRLLSDRFSAERPKGSFSTLEIQRTEQGDSAMYLCASSLTPGEQFFGPGTRLTVL.

This clone came up once. The V call is TRBV7-8, the J call TRBJ2-7; 14 nucleotides line up with TRBD2. The CDR3 is 14 residues long. The J segment lost 6 bases and the V segment lost 4 bases, leaving 2 bases of the junction unmatched. Per the germline V gene, CDR1 is SGHVS and CDR2 is FQNEAQ. The CDR3 loop reads CASSSGLAGVEQYF. The CDR3 DNA is TGTGCCAGCAGCTCGGGACTAGCGGGAGTCGAGCAGTACTTC. Full variable domain (rest looked up from reference TRBV7-8 and TRBJ2-7): GAGVSQSPRYKVAKRGQDVALRCDPISGHVSLFWYQQALGQGPEFLTYFQNEAQLDKSGLPSDRFFAERPEGSVSTLKIQRTQQEDSAVYLCASSSGLAGVEQYFGPGTRLTVT.

This sequence joins TRBV3-1 (or the pseudogene TRBV3-2) and TRBJ2-7; TRBD2 aligns across 8 bases. The CDR3 contains 16 residues. From germline, CDR1 is LGHDT and CDR2 YNNKEL (reference sequence). The ends lost 5 bases at V and 1 base at J; junction bases unmatched: 10. CDR3 sequence (DNA): TGTGCCAGCAGCTTACACCCGGGAGGGCCGTCCTACGAGCAGTACTTC. Translated, it gives CASSLHPGGPSYEQYF.

The J gene is TRBJ1-4, the V gene TRBV19; a weak D match, TRBD1 (6 bases). This CDR3 has 12 amino acids. CDR1 and CDR2 (germline): LNHDA, SQIVND (reference sequence). The ends were cut back, 4 bases at V and 7 bases at J, with 7 bases in the middle. The CDR3 protein is CASSTGVEKLFF. CDR3 DNA: TGTGCCAGTAGTACAGGGGTTGAAAAACTGTTTTTT.

The chain links TRBV4-3 to TRBJ2-7; D is ambiguous. This CDR3 has 12 amino acids. V gave up 0 bases and J gave up 5 bases, with 5 bases separating them. Germline V gene sequence: CDR1 LGHNA, CDR2 YSLEER. For the CDR3, the DNA is TGCGCCAGCAGCCAAGATTTCGACGAGCAGTACTTC. It encodes CASSQDFDEQYF.